A selection of T cell receptor beta chains follows, all from one sample in a study of memory CD4+ T cells and cytomegalovirus serostatus. Produced via immunoSEQ multiplex PCR; TCRdb's table is partial and in-frame only. The sample records approximately 61,000 clones, 80% being singletons. The sample consisted of memory CD4+ T cells from blood. Every receptor here comes from an adult in good health and CMV-seronegative. Some clones in this sample may be carry-over from other donors' samples. CDR3s include the opening cysteine and the closing phenylalanine or tryptophan. D genes are given only for firm matches. Clone size is not always given. Where it is, it says once, few, many or a class for expanded clones.

clone_size	v_call	j_call	d_call	cdr3_length	cdr3_nt	cdr3_aa
.	TRBV2	TRBJ2-7	TRBD2	16	TGTGCCAGCAGAGAAACTAGCGGGATCTTCGGGGCCGAGCAGTACTTC	CASRETSGIFGAEQYF
.	TRBV7-2	TRBJ1-1	.	15	TGTGCCAGCAGCCGATACCGGGACCCGAACACTGAAGCTTTCTTT	CASSRYRDPNTEAFF
.	TRBV18	TRBJ2-7	.	13	TGTGCCAGCTCACCCGGGCCGGGCGGCGAGCAGTACTTC	CASSPGPGGEQYF
.	TRBV18	TRBJ1-4	.	13	TGTGCCAGCTCACCGGGTCTAGGTGAAAAACTGTTTTTT	CASSPGLGEKLFF
.	TRBV30	TRBJ2-7	TRBD2	17	TGTGCCTGGAGCCTACCCCCGCGACTAGCGGGGACCTACGAGCAGTACTTC	CAWSLPPRLAGTYEQYF
.	TRBV25-1	TRBJ2-7	.	13	TGTGCCACCGACCCCGACCAGGCTGGGGAGCAGTACTTC	CATDPDQAGEQYF
.	TRBV6-5	TRBJ2-6	.	16	TGTGCCAGCAGTTACGGATTGCCCTCTGGGGCCAACGTCCTGACTTTC	CASSYGLPSGANVLTF
.	TRBV7-2	TRBJ2-7	TRBD1	15	TGTGCCAGCAGCTCCCGACAGGGGGCTTTTTACGAGCAGTACTTC	CASSSRQGAFYEQYF
.	TRBV28	TRBJ1-2	.	12	TGTGCCAGCGCGACAGTTAACTATGGCTACACCTTC	CASATVNYGYTF
.	TRBV10-3	TRBJ2-7	TRBD1	15	TGTGCCATCATGCCCGCGGGACAGGCCTCCTACGAGCAGTACTTC	CAIMPAGQASYEQYF
many	TRBV28	TRBJ2-3	.	17	TGTGCCAGCAGTCCCGGAGGAAGCCTGACTCGCACAGATACGCAGTATTTT	CASSPGGSLTRTDTQYF
.	TRBV4-1	TRBJ1-4	.	16	TGCGCCAGCAGCCCCGCTGACAGGCCAACTAATGAAAAACTGTTTTTT	CASSPADRPTNEKLFF
.	TRBV11-2	TRBJ2-3	.	16	TGTGCCAGCAGCAAAATAAGAGGGGGGCCCACAGATACGCAGTATTTT	CASSKIRGGPTDTQYF
.	TRBV28	TRBJ2-1	.	16	TGTGCCAGCAGTCCGCCACAGGGTATCGGCTACAATGAGCAGTTCTTC	CASSPPQGIGYNEQFF
.	TRBV19	TRBJ2-6	TRBD1	15	TGTGCCAGTGTCACAGGGGCTGGTGGGGCCAACGTCCTGACTTTC	CASVTGAGGANVLTF
.	TRBV5-4	TRBJ2-3	TRBD2	17	TGTGCCAGCAGCTTGGGGCGGCGGGAGGGAAGCACAGATACGCAGTATTTT	CASSLGRREGSTDTQYF
few	TRBV6-6	TRBJ1-5	.	13	TGTGCCAGCAGTTACTCGACAGCTCAGCCCCAGCATTTT	CASSYSTAQPQHF
.	TRBV5-5	TRBJ1-2	.	16	TGTGCCAGCAGCTTGGCCGCAGGGCCAGCTAACTATGGCTACACCTTC	CASSLAAGPANYGYTF
.	TRBV2	TRBJ2-7	TRBD1	13	TGTGCCAGCGACCGGGACAGGGCATCCGAGCAGTACTTC	CASDRDRASEQYF
few	TRBV7-3	TRBJ2-1	.	15	TGTGCCAGCAGCGAAAGGCTAGCGTCCAACAATGAGCAGTTCTTC	CASSERLASNNEQFF
medium-sized	TRBV5-4	TRBJ2-2	TRBD1	15	TGTGCCAGCAGCGGTGACAGGGGGAAAACCGGGGAGCTGTTTTTT	CASSGDRGKTGELFF